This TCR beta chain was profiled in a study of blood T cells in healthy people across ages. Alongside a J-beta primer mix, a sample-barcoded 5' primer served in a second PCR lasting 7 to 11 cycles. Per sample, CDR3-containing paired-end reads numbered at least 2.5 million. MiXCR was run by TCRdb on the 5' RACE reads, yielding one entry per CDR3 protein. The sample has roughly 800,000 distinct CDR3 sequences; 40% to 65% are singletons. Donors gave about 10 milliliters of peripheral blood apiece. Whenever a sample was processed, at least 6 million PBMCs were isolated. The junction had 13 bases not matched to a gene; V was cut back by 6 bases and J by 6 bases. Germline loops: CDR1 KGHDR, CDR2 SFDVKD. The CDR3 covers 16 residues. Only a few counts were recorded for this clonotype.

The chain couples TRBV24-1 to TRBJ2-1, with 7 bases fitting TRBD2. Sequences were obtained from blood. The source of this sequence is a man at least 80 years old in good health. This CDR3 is CATSSISTGGVNEQFF. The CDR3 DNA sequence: TGTGCCACCAGTAGTATCTCGACGGGAGGTGTCAATGAGCAGTTCTTC.